This TCR beta chain was sequenced in a study of blood T cell repertoires in COVID-19. Study context: Samples taken during acute and convalescent COVID-19 were collected in the United States, Italy and Spain. Sources were T cells, B-cell-depleted T cells, or PBMCs; the material itself was cDNA or gDNA.

The CDR3 totals 14 residues. Measured with immunoSEQ multiplex PCR; TCRdb has only the in-frame clones, and not every one. The table lists a few hundred thousand clones, 89% of them singletons. The receptor comes from a woman between 40 and 55 years old who had recovered from COVID-19. The chain uses TRBV21-1 and TRBJ2-3; the DNA was not used to check the table's D call, TRBD2. TRBV21-1 counts as a pseudogene. Sequencing was done on a sample of peripheral blood. The CDR3 region is CASSKGLAGGTQYF. Here the CDR3 DNA reads TGTGCCAGCAGCAAAGGACTAGCGGGAGGTACGCAGTATTTT.